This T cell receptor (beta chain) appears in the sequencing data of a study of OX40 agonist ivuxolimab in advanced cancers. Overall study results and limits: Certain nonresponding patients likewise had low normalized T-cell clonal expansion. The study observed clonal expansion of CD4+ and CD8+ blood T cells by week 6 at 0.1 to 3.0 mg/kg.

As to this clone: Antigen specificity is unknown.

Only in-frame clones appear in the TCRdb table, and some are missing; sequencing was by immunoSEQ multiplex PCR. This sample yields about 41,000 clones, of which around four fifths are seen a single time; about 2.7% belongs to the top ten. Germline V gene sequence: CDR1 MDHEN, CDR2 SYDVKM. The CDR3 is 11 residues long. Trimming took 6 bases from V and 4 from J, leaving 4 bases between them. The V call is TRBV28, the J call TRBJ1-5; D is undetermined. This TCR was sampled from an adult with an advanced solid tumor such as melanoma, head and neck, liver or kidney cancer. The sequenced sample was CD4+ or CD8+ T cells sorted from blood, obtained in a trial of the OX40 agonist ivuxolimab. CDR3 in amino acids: CASRANQPQHF. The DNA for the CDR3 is TGTGCCAGCAGGGCAAATCAGCCCCAGCATTTT.